Listed below are T cell receptor beta chains from one sample, sequenced in a study of blood T cell repertoires in COVID-19. Libraries were prepared by immunoSEQ multiplex PCR; TCRdb keeps only in-frame clonotypes and omits some of them. In the table there are roughly 32,000 clones, approximately 85% of which are singletons. Sequenced sample: peripheral blood. Source of these receptors: an elderly man with active COVID-19. The CDR3 runs from the conserved cysteine through the conserved F or W. A D gene is named only where the DNA matches it firmly. Some rows have no size entry. The others give once, few or many, or a class for an expanded clone.

v_gene: TRBV13; j_gene: TRBJ1-2; d_gene: -; abundance: few; CDR3aa: CASSSPTRRTPYGYTF; CDR3nt: TGTGCCAGCAGCTCACCGACTAGACGGACCCCCTATGGCTACACCTTC
v_gene: TRBV2; j_gene: TRBJ1-6; d_gene: -; abundance: -; CDR3aa: CASSNEGRYNSPLHF; CDR3nt: TGTGCCAGCAGTAACGAGGGCAGATATAATTCACCCCTCCACTTT
v_gene: TRBV27; j_gene: TRBJ2-3; d_gene: -; abundance: -; CDR3aa: CASSFLGGLTQYF; CDR3nt: TGTGCCAGCAGTTTTCTGGGAGGACTAACGCAGTATTTT
v_gene: TRBV5-4; j_gene: TRBJ1-2; d_gene: TRBD1; abundance: -; CDR3aa: CASSLPGQGRYGYTF; CDR3nt: TGTGCCAGCAGCCTACCGGGACAGGGCCGCTATGGCTACACCTTC
v_gene: TRBV2; j_gene: TRBJ1-2; d_gene: -; abundance: -; CDR3aa: CASSDLDGGIRGYTF; CDR3nt: TGTGCCAGCAGCGATTTGGACGGGGGAATCCGAGGCTACACCTTC
v_gene: TRBV19; j_gene: TRBJ1-6; d_gene: -; abundance: -; CDR3aa: CASSRTVASRNNSPLHF; CDR3nt: TGTGCCAGTAGCCGAACGGTCGCGTCGAGGAATAATTCACCCCTCCACTTT
v_gene: TRBV19; j_gene: TRBJ2-7; d_gene: TRBD1; abundance: medium-sized; CDR3aa: CARYSGQGPYEQYF; CDR3nt: TGTGCCCGATATTCGGGACAGGGACCCTACGAGCAGTACTTC
v_gene: TRBV11-2; j_gene: TRBJ1-3; d_gene: -; abundance: -; CDR3aa: CASSLVQGFTNTIYF; CDR3nt: TGTGCCAGCAGCTTAGTTCAGGGTTTCACAAACACCATATATTTT
v_gene: TRBV5-4; j_gene: TRBJ1-2; d_gene: -; abundance: -; CDR3aa: CASSLGQSYYGYTF; CDR3nt: TGTGCCAGCAGCTTAGGACAGTCTTACTATGGCTACACCTTC
v_gene: TRBV5-1; j_gene: TRBJ2-1; d_gene: TRBD2; abundance: -; CDR3aa: CASGSSGGASEQFF; CDR3nt: TGCGCCAGCGGAAGTAGCGGGGGGGCCTCTGAGCAGTTCTTC
v_gene: TRBV6-5; j_gene: TRBJ1-1; d_gene: -; abundance: -; CDR3aa: CASSYSIVNEAFF; CDR3nt: TGTGCCAGCAGTTACTCGATAGTCAATGAAGCTTTCTTT
v_gene: TRBV7-2; j_gene: TRBJ2-7; d_gene: TRBD2; abundance: -; CDR3aa: CASELAGGLTYEQYF; CDR3nt: TGTGCCAGCGAACTAGCGGGGGGGCTGACCTACGAGCAGTACTTC
v_gene: TRBV3-1/TRBV3-2; j_gene: TRBJ1-2; d_gene: -; abundance: few; CDR3aa: CASSQGGSNYGYTF; CDR3nt: TGTGCCAGCAGCCAAGGGGGCAGTAACTATGGCTACACCTTC
v_gene: TRBV5-6; j_gene: TRBJ1-2; d_gene: TRBD1; abundance: once; CDR3aa: CATRGPGGSYGYTF; CDR3nt: TGTGCCACCCGGGGGCCAGGGGGTAGCTATGGCTACACCTTC
v_gene: TRBV5-1; j_gene: TRBJ2-5; d_gene: TRBD2; abundance: -; CDR3aa: CASSLAASGYETQYF; CDR3nt: TGCGCCAGCAGCTTGGCTGCTAGCGGGTACGAGACCCAGTACTTC
v_gene: TRBV10-3; j_gene: TRBJ1-1; d_gene: -; abundance: -; CDR3aa: CAIRPAGVNTEAFF; CDR3nt: TGTGCCATCAGGCCCGCAGGGGTGAACACTGAAGCTTTCTTT
v_gene: TRBV28; j_gene: TRBJ2-2; d_gene: -; abundance: -; CDR3aa: CASSPRGRFPGELFF; CDR3nt: TGTGCCAGCAGTCCCCGTGGCAGGTTCCCCGGGGAGCTGTTTTTT
v_gene: TRBV19; j_gene: TRBJ2-1; d_gene: -; abundance: once; CDR3aa: CASSIVRAVSYNEQFF; CDR3nt: TGTGCCAGTAGTATAGTCAGGGCGGTCTCCTACAATGAGCAGTTCTTC
v_gene: TRBV5-1; j_gene: TRBJ1-2; d_gene: -; abundance: -; CDR3aa: CASSSGHGYGYTF; CDR3nt: TGCGCCAGCAGCTCAGGGCACGGCTATGGCTACACCTTC
v_gene: TRBV23-1; j_gene: TRBJ2-7; d_gene: -; abundance: once; CDR3aa: CASSQSTPKLHRTRELSYEQYF; CDR3nt: TGCGCCAGCAGTCAATCAACCCCCAAACTCCACCGGACCCGGGAACTGTCCTACGAGCAGTACTTC
v_gene: TRBV20-1; j_gene: TRBJ2-3; d_gene: -; abundance: once; CDR3aa: CSATDTQAPDTQYF; CDR3nt: TGCAGTGCTACTGACACGCAAGCCCCAGATACGCAGTATTTT
v_gene: TRBV5-4; j_gene: TRBJ1-2; d_gene: -; abundance: -; CDR3aa: CASSLFELNYGYTF; CDR3nt: TGTGCCAGCAGCTTGTTTGAGTTAAACTATGGCTACACCTTC
v_gene: TRBV18; j_gene: TRBJ1-3; d_gene: -; abundance: -; CDR3aa: CASSPGTPSGNTIYF; CDR3nt: TGTGCCAGCTCACCAGGGACACCTTCTGGAAACACCATATATTTT
v_gene: TRBV11-3; j_gene: TRBJ2-3; d_gene: -; abundance: -; CDR3aa: CASSSRGTQYF; CDR3nt: TGTGCCAGCAGTTCACGGGGTACGCAGTATTTT
v_gene: TRBV7-3; j_gene: TRBJ2-7; d_gene: -; abundance: -; CDR3aa: CASSLVLSSGIDEQYF; CDR3nt: TGTGCCAGCAGCTTAGTTTTATCGTCCGGGATCGACGAGCAGTACTTC
v_gene: TRBV19; j_gene: TRBJ1-1; d_gene: -; abundance: -; CDR3aa: CASSVLSPGGGAFTEAFF; CDR3nt: TGTGCCAGTAGTGTCCTCAGCCCGGGTGGTGGGGCTTTCACTGAAGCTTTCTTT
v_gene: TRBV5-8; j_gene: TRBJ1-5; d_gene: TRBD1; abundance: -; CDR3aa: CASSPTGGRGNQPQHF; CDR3nt: TGTGCCAGCAGCCCTACAGGGGGCCGGGGCAATCAGCCCCAGCATTTT
v_gene: TRBV6-5; j_gene: TRBJ1-3; d_gene: -; abundance: -; CDR3aa: CASSYSNRNTIYF; CDR3nt: TGTGCCAGCAGTTACTCGAACAGAAACACCATATATTTT
v_gene: TRBV7-6; j_gene: TRBJ2-3; d_gene: TRBD2; abundance: -; CDR3aa: CASSLAPRGGADTQYF; CDR3nt: TGTGCCAGCAGCTTAGCTCCCCGGGGGGGCGCCGATACGCAGTATTTT
v_gene: TRBV7-6; j_gene: TRBJ2-1; d_gene: TRBD2; abundance: -; CDR3aa: CASSRGASGSYNEQFF; CDR3nt: TGTGCCAGCAGCCGAGGGGCTAGCGGCTCCTACAATGAGCAGTTCTTC
v_gene: TRBV4-2; j_gene: TRBJ1-5; d_gene: -; abundance: few; CDR3aa: CASSQDPGGNQPQHF; CDR3nt: TGTGCCAGCAGCCAAGATCCAGGGGGCAATCAGCCCCAGCATTTT
v_gene: TRBV19; j_gene: TRBJ1-6; d_gene: TRBD1; abundance: -; CDR3aa: CATGQGRNNSPLHF; CDR3nt: TGTGCCACTGGACAGGGGAGGAATAATTCACCCCTCCACTTT
v_gene: TRBV6-6; j_gene: TRBJ1-6; d_gene: -; abundance: -; CDR3aa: CASSYIRTDNSPLHF; CDR3nt: TGTGCCAGCAGTTACATCAGGACAGATAATTCACCCCTCCACTTT
v_gene: TRBV5-4; j_gene: TRBJ2-5; d_gene: TRBD1; abundance: -; CDR3aa: CASSPSTGGGETQYF; CDR3nt: TGTGCCAGCAGCCCATCGACAGGGGGGGGAGAGACCCAGTACTTC
v_gene: TRBV19; j_gene: TRBJ1-1; d_gene: -; abundance: few; CDR3aa: CASSIAGRYTEAFF; CDR3nt: TGTGCCAGTAGTATAGCAGGCAGATACACTGAAGCTTTCTTT
v_gene: TRBV2; j_gene: TRBJ2-3; d_gene: TRBD2; abundance: -; CDR3aa: CASSVLAGSTDTQYF; CDR3nt: TGTGCCAGCAGCGTACTAGCGGGGAGCACAGATACGCAGTATTTT
v_gene: TRBV7-6; j_gene: TRBJ1-1; d_gene: TRBD1; abundance: few; CDR3aa: CASSYGQGLVVTEAFF; CDR3nt: TGTGCCAGCAGCTACGGACAGGGTTTGGTCGTCACTGAAGCTTTCTTT
v_gene: TRBV7-3; j_gene: TRBJ2-2; d_gene: TRBD2; abundance: -; CDR3aa: CASSPSSGAGELFF; CDR3nt: TGTGCCAGCAGCCCAAGTAGCGGGGCCGGGGAGCTGTTTTTT
v_gene: TRBV18; j_gene: TRBJ1-1; d_gene: TRBD1; abundance: -; CDR3aa: CASSPPAGGTEAFF; CDR3nt: TGTGCCAGCTCACCACCAGCAGGGGGCACTGAAGCTTTCTTT
v_gene: TRBV11-2; j_gene: TRBJ2-5; d_gene: TRBD2; abundance: -; CDR3aa: CASSLGTSGLQETQYF; CDR3nt: TGTGCCAGCAGCTTAGGGACTAGCGGGTTACAAGAGACCCAGTACTTC
v_gene: TRBV30; j_gene: TRBJ1-4; d_gene: -; abundance: -; CDR3aa: CAWTVDRATNEKLFF; CDR3nt: TGTGCCTGGACCGTGGACAGAGCAACTAATGAAAAACTGTTTTTT
v_gene: TRBV7-8; j_gene: TRBJ2-7; d_gene: -; abundance: -; CDR3aa: CASSLATASTYEQYF; CDR3nt: TGTGCCAGCAGCTTAGCCACAGCATCCACCTACGAGCAGTACTTC
v_gene: TRBV5-1; j_gene: TRBJ1-1; d_gene: TRBD1; abundance: -; CDR3aa: CASSLTGTGSTEAFF; CDR3nt: TGCGCCAGCAGCTTGACCGGGACAGGGTCGACTGAAGCTTTCTTT
v_gene: TRBV18; j_gene: TRBJ1-3; d_gene: TRBD1; abundance: few; CDR3aa: CASSAGQPNSGNTIYF; CDR3nt: TGTGCCAGCTCAGCGGGACAGCCGAACTCTGGAAACACCATATATTTT
v_gene: TRBV5-6; j_gene: TRBJ1-5; d_gene: TRBD1; abundance: -; CDR3aa: CASSWTGHSNQPQHF; CDR3nt: TGTGCCAGCAGTTGGACAGGGCATAGCAATCAGCCCCAGCATTTT
v_gene: TRBV5-1; j_gene: TRBJ1-5; d_gene: -; abundance: -; CDR3aa: CASTRDTENQPQHF; CDR3nt: TGCGCCAGCACCAGGGACACGGAAAATCAGCCCCAGCATTTT
v_gene: TRBV3-1/TRBV3-2; j_gene: TRBJ2-7; d_gene: TRBD2; abundance: medium-sized; CDR3aa: CASSHKGTSGSYEQYF; CDR3nt: TGTGCCAGCAGCCATAAGGGGACTAGCGGATCCTACGAGCAGTACTTC
v_gene: TRBV30; j_gene: TRBJ2-7; d_gene: TRBD2; abundance: -; CDR3aa: CAWSRGGALEQYF; CDR3nt: TGTGCCTGGTCCCGCGGGGGGGCCCTCGAGCAGTACTTC
v_gene: TRBV28; j_gene: TRBJ1-1; d_gene: -; abundance: once; CDR3aa: CASSRVSLATEAFF; CDR3nt: TGTGCCAGCAGCCGAGTAAGTTTAGCCACTGAAGCTTTCTTT
v_gene: TRBV11-2; j_gene: TRBJ2-3; d_gene: -; abundance: -; CDR3aa: CASSLYELTDTQYF; CDR3nt: TGTGCCAGCAGCTTATATGAGCTCACAGATACGCAGTATTTT
v_gene: TRBV10-3; j_gene: TRBJ2-1; d_gene: TRBD2; abundance: -; CDR3aa: CAISERLATYNEQFF; CDR3nt: TGTGCCATCAGTGAGAGACTAGCGACCTACAATGAGCAGTTCTTC
v_gene: TRBV5-8; j_gene: TRBJ1-1; d_gene: TRBD1; abundance: -; CDR3aa: CASSLEAGGEAFF; CDR3nt: TGTGCCAGCAGCTTGGAGGCAGGGGGGGAAGCTTTCTTT
v_gene: TRBV23-1; j_gene: TRBJ2-7; d_gene: -; abundance: -; CDR3aa: CASSQSRHCSSNEQYF; CDR3nt: TGCGCCAGCAGTCAATCGAGGCATTGTTCTTCCAACGAGCAGTACTTC